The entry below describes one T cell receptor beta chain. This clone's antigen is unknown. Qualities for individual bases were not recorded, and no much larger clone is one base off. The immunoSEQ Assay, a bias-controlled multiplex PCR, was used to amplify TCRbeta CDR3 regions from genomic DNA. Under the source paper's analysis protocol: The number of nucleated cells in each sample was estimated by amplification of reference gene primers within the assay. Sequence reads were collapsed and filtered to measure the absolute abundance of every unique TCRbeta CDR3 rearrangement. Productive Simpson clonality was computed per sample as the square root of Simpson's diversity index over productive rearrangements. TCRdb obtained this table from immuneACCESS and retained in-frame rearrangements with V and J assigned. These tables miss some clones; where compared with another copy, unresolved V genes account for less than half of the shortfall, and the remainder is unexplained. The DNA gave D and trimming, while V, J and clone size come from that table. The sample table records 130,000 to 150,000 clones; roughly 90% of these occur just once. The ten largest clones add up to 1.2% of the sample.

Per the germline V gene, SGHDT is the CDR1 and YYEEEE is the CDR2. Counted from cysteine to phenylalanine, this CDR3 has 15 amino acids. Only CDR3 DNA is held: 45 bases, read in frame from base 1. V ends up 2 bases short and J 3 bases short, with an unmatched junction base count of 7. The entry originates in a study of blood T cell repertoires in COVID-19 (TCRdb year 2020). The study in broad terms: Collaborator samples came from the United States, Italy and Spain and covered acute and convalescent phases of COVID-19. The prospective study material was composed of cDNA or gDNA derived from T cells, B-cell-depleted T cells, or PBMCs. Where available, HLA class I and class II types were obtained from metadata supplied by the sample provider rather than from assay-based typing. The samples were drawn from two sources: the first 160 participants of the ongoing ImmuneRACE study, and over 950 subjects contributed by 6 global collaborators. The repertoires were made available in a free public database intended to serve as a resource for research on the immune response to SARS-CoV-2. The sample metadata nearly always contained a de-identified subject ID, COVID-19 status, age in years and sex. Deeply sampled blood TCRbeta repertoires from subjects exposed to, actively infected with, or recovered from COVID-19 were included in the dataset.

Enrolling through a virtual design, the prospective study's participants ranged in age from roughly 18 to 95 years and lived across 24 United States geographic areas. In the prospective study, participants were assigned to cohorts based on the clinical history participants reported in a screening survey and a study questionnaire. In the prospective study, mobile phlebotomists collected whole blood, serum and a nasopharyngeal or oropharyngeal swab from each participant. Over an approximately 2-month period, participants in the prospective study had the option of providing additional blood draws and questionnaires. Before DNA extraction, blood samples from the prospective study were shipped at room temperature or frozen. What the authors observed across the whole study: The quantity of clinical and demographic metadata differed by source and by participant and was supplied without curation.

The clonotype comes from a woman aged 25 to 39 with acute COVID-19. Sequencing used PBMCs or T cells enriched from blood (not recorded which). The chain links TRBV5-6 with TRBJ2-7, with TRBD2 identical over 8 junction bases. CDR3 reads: CASSLDTGLVYEQYF. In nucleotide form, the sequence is TGTGCCAGCAGCTTAGATACGGGACTAGTCTACGAGCAGTACTTC. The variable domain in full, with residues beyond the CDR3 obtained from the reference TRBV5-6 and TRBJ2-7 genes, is DAGVTQSPTHLIKTRGQQVTLRCSPKSGHDTVSWYQQALGQGPQFIFQYYEEEERQRGNFPDRFSGHQFPNYSSELNVNALLLGDSALYLCASSLDTGLVYEQYFGPGTRLTVT.